The 9 T cell receptor beta chains listed next were all sequenced from one sample in a study of cytomegalovirus exposure and HLA in healthy donors (dated by TCRdb to the late 2010s). The protocol used for the library was the immunoSEQ multiplex PCR assay. TCRdb holds this immuneACCESS table with in-frame rearrangements only. Some clones are missing; in checked studies, unresolved V genes explain under half, and the rest has no known cause. This sample gives 90,000 to 150,000 clones in total; 70% to 90% of them show up just once. Clones ranked in the top ten supply 1.5% to 2% of the sample. Sequencing was performed on PBMCs. The receptors shown here come from a man aged 18 to 29 in good health and CMV-seronegative.

The genes are TRBV28 and TRBJ2-3, with a possible D match to TRBD2 (6 bases). Deletions cut 2 bases from V and 4 bases from J, with 16 bases between. The germline V gene encodes CDR1 MDHEN and CDR2 SYDVKM. This CDR3 contains 16 residues. The CDR3 sequence is CASSLSLAGRADTQYF. The DNA of the CDR3 is TGTGCCAGCAGTTTAAGCTTGGCGGGAAGGGCAGATACGCAGTATTTT.

In nucleotides, the CDR3 is TGTGCCAGCAGTTTTGGGACCGGAGGGGAGCAGTACTTC. Its translation is CASSFGTGGEQYF. The rearrangement links TRBV27 to TRBJ2-7; a possible D gene is TRBD2 (6 bases). V lost 3 bases, J lost 7 bases, and 13 bases lay in between. Germline CDR1 MNHEY, CDR2 SMNVEV (reference sequence). The CDR3 covers 13 residues.

This chain joins TRBV11-3 and TRBJ1-2, with 7 nucleotides matching TRBD1. This CDR3 has 13 amino acids. Germline CDR1 SGHNT, CDR2 YENEEA. V was clipped by 5 bases and J by 8 bases; unmatched bases: 8. Here the CDR3 DNA reads TGTGCCAGCAGCGACGGGACAGTGGGAGGCTACACCTTC. Its translation: CASSDGTVGGYTF. The full variable domain, completed using reference TRBV11-3 and TRBJ1-2, is EAGVVQSPRYKIIEKKQPVAFWCNPISGHNTLYWYLQNLGQGPELLIRYENEEAVDDSQLPKDRFSAERLKGVDSTLKIQPAELGDSAVYLCASSDGTVGGYTFGSGTRLTVV.

The rearrangement links TRBV9 to TRBJ2-2; D gene uncertain. V dropped 1 base and J dropped 4 bases, with 11 bases sitting between them. This CDR3 comprises 15 residues. The germline gives CDR1 SGDLS, CDR2 YYNGEE. CDR3 DNA: TGTGCCAGCAGCGTATCCGGCATAGCCACCGGGGAGCTGTTTTTT. This sequence encodes CASSVSGIATGELFF.

The rearrangement uses TRBV6-5 and TRBJ1-3; 8 bases align to TRBD1. This CDR3 region has 16 residues. CDR1 MNHEY and CDR2 SVGAGI come from the germline V gene. After removal of 2 bases from V and 3 bases from J, the junction contained 6 bases not matched to a gene. The CDR3 DNA reads as TGTGCCAGCAGTTACGGGACAGGTTCGAGTGGAAACACCATATATTTT. Its protein product is CASSYGTGSSGNTIYF.

The rearrangement uses TRBV15 and TRBJ2-6; D gene unclear. This CDR3 region has 16 residues. The ends were cut back, 0 bases at V and 2 bases at J, with 8 bases in the middle. CDR1 LNHNV and CDR2 YYDKDF come from the germline V gene (reference sequence). Written as DNA, the CDR3 is TGTGCCACCAGCAGAGATTGGCCAGCTGGGGCCAACGTCCTGACTTTC. This encodes CATSRDWPAGANVLTF.

The chain carries TRBV7-9 and TRBJ1-2; no firm D call. Between the trimmed V and J ends, which lost 5 bases and 4 bases, there was a span of 11 bases. Germline CDR1 SEHNR, CDR2 FQNEAQ (reference sequence). The CDR3 is 13 amino acids. The chain's CDR3 is CASSPAVVYGYTF. Here the CDR3 DNA reads TGTGCCAGCAGCCCAGCGGTGGTCTATGGCTACACCTTC.

The chain joins TRBV5-4 to TRBJ2-3, with TRBD2 identical over 9 bases. The CDR3 consists of 18 residues. The V gene's germline CDR1 is SGHNT and CDR2 YYREEE (reference sequence). J gave up 5 bases and V 0 bases, and 13 bases lay outside the gene matches. CDR3 sequence: CASSLDRGRATLRDTQYF. CDR3 coding DNA: TGTGCCAGCAGCTTGGATCGCGGGAGGGCCACTCTCCGAGATACGCAGTATTTT.

This chain links TRBV13 with TRBJ1-3, with D perhaps TRBD1 (6 bases). Trimming removed 5 bases at V and 3 bases at J, with 14 bases between. This CDR3 comprises 15 residues. The germline V gene encodes CDR1 PRHDT and CDR2 FYEKMQ (reference sequence). The CDR3 sequence is CASSQNRVRGNTIYF. The CDR3 nucleotides read TGTGCCAGCAGCCAAAACAGGGTGCGTGGAAACACCATATATTTT.